This TCR beta chain was documented in a study of blood T cell repertoires in COVID-19. Study-level background: Acute and convalescent COVID-19 samples came from the United States, Italy and Spain. Sources were T cells, B-cell-depleted T cells, or PBMCs; the material itself was cDNA or gDNA.

Germline-derived CDR1 and CDR2 are SNHLY and FYNNEI. Trimming took 7 bases from V and 8 from J, leaving 12 bases between them. There are 12 residues in the CDR3. Data came from immunoSEQ multiplex PCR; TCRdb stores just in-frame clones and leaves some out. The sample yields hundreds of thousands of clones, 70% to 90% seen once. The sample was peripheral blood. The chain is built from TRBV2 and TRBJ2-1, with a possible D match to TRBD1 (5 bases). This TCR derives from a human donor in a cohort sampled during active COVID-19. CDR3 nucleotide sequence: TGTGCCAGCACGTTGGCAGGGTATGAGCAGTTCTTC. It codes for CASTLAGYEQFF. The full variable domain, completed using reference TRBV2 and TRBJ2-1, is EPEVTQTPSHQVTQMGQEVILRCVPISNHLYFYWYRQILGQKVEFLVSFYNNEISEKSEIFDDQFSVERPDGSNFTLKIRSTKLEDSAMYFCASTLAGYEQFFGPGTRLTVL.